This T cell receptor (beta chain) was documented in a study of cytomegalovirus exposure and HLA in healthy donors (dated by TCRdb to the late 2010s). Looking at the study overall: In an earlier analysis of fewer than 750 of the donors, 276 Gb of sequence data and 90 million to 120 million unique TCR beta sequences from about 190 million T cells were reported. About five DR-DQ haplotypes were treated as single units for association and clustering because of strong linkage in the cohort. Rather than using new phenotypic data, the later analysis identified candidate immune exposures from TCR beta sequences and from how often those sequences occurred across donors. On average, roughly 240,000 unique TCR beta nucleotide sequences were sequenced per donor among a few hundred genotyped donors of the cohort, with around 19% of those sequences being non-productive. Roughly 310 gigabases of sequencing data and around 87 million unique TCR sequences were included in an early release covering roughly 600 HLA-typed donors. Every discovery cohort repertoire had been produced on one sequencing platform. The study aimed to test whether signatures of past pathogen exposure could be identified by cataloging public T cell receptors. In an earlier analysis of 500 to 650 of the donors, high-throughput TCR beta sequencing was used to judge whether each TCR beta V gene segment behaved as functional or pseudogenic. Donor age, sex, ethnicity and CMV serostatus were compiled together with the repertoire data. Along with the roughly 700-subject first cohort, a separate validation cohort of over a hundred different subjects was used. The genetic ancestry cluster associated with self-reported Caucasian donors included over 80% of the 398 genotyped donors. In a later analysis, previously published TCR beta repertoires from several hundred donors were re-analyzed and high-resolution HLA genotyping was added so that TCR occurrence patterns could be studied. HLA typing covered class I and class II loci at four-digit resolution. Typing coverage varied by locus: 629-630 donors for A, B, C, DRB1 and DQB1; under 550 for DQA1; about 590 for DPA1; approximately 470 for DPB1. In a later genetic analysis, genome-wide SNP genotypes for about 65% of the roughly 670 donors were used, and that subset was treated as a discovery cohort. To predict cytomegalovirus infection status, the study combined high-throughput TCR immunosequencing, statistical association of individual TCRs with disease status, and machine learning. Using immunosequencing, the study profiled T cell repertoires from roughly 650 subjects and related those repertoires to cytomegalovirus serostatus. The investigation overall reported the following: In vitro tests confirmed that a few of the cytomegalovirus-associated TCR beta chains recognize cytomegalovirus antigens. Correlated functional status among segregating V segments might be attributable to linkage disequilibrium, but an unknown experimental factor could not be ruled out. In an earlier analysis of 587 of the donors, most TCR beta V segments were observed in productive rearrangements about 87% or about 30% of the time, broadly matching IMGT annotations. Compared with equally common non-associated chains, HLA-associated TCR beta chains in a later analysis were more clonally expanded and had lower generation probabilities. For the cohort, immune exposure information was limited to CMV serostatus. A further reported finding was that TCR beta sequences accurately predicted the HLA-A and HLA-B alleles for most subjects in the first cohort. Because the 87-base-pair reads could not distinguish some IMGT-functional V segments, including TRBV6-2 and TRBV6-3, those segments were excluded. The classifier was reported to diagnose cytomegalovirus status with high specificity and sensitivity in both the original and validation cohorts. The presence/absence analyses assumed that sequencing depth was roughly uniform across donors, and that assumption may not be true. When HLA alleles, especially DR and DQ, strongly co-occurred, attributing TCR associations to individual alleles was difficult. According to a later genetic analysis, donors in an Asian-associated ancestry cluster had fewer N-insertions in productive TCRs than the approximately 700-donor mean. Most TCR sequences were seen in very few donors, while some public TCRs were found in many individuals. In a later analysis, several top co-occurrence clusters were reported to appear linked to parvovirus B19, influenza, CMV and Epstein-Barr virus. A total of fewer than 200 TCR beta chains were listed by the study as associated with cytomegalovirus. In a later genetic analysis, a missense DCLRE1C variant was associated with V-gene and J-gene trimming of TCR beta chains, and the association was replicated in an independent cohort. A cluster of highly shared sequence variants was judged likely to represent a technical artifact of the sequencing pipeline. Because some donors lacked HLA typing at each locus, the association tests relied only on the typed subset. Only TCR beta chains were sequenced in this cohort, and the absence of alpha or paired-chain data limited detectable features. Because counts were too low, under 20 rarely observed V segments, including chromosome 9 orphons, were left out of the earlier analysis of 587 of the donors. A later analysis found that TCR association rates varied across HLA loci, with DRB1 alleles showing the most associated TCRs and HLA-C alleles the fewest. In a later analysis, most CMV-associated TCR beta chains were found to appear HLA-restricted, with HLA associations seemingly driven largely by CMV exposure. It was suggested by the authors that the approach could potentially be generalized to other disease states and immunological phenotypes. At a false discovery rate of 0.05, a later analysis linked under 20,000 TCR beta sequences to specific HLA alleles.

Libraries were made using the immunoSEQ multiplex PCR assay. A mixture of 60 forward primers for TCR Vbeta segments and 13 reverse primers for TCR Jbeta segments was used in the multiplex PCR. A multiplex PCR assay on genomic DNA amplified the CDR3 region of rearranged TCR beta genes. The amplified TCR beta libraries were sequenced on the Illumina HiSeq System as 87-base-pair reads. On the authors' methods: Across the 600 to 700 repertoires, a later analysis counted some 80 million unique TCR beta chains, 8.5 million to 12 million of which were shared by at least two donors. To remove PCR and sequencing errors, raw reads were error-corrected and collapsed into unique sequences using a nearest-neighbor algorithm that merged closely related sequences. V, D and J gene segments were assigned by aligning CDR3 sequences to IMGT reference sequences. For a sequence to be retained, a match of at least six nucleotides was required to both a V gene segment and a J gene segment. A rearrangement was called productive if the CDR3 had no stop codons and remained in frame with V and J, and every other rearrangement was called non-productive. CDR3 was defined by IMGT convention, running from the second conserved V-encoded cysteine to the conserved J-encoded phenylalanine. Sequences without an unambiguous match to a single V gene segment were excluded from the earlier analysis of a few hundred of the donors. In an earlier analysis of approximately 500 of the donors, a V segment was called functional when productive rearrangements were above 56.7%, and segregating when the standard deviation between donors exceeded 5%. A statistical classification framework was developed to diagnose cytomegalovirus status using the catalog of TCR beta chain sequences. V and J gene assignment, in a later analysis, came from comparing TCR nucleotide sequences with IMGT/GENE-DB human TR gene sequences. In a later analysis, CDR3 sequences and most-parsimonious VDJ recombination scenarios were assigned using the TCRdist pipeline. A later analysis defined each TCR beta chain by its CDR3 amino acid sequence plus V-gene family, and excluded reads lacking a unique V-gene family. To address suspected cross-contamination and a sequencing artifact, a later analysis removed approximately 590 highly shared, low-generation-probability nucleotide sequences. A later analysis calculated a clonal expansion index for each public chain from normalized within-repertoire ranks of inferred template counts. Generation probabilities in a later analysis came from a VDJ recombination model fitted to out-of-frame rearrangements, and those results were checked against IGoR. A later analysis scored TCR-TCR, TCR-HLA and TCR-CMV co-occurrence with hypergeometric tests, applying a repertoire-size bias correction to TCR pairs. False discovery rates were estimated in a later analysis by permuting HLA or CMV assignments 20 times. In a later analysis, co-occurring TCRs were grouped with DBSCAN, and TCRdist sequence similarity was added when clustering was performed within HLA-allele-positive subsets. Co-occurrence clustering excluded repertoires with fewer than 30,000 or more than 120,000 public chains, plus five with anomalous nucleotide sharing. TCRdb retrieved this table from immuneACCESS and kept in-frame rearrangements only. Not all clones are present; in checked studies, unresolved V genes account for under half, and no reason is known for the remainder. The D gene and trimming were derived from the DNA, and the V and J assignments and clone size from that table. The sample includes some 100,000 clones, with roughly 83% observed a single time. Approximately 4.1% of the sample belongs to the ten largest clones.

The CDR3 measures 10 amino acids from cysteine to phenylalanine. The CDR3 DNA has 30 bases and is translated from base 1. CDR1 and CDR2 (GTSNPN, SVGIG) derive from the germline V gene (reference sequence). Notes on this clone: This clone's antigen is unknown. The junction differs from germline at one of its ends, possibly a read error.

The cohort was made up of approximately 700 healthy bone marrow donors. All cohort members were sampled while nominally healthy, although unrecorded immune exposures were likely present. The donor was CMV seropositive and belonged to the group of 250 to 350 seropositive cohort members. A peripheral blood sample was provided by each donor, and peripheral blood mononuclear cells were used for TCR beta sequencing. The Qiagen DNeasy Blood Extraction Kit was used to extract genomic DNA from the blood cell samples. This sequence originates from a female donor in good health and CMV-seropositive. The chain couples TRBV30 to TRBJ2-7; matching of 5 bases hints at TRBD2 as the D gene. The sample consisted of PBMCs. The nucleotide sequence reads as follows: TGCGCCTGGAGTGCGAGGGAGCAGCACTTC. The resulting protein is CAWSAREQHF.